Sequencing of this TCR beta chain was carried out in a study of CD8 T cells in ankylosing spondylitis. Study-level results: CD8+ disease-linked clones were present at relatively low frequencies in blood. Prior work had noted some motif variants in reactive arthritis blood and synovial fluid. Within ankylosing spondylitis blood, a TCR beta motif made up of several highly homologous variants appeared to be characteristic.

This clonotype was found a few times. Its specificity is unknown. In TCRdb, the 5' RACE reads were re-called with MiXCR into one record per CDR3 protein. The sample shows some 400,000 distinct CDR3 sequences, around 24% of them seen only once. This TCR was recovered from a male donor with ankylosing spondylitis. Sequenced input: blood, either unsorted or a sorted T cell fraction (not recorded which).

In nucleotides, the CDR3 is TGCGCCAGCAGCCCGCAGGGCGGTGATGAAAAACTGTTTTTT. Protein product: CASSPQGGDEKLFF. The chain joins TRBV5-1 to TRBJ1-4, with D perhaps matching TRBD1 (5 bases). The CDR3 is 14 residues long. Germline lookup yields CDR1 SGHRS and CDR2 YFSETQ. The V end was cut by 4 bases, the J end by 6 bases, with 13 bases between.